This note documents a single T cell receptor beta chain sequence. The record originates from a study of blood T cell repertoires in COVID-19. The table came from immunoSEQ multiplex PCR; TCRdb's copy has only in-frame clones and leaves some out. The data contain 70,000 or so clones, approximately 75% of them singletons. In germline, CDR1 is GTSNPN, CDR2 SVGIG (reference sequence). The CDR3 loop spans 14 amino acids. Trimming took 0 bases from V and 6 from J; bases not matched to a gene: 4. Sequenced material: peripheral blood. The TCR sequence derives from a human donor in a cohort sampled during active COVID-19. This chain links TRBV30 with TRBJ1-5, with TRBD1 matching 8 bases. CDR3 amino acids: CAWSVGQGGQPQHF. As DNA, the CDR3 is TGTGCCTGGAGTGTTGGACAGGGTGGTCAGCCCCAGCATTTT.